This T cell receptor beta chain derives from a study of T cell repertoires in aging, cancer and after chemotherapy. Study at large: Paired samples before and after chemotherapy came from glioblastoma patients receiving temozolomide-based therapy.

Note on this clonotype: The antigen is unknown.

Peripheral blood genomic DNA, not sorted cells or RNA, was the template. Rearranged V-D-J TRB sequences were amplified with a mixed TRB-A/B primer pool. TCRdb reprocessed the multiplex PCR reads with MiXCR, giving one entry per CDR3 protein. This table holds about 7,800 distinct CDR3 sequences, about two fifths found once. Overall study results and limits: Age-matched healthy donors had significantly more diverse, less clonal blood TCR repertoires than untreated cancer patients. In healthy donors, age-related TCR diversity loss mainly reflected lost richness.

The germline V gene encodes CDR1 SQVTM and CDR2 ANQGSEA. With 7 bases clipped from V and 2 bases from J, the junction kept 13 bases outside the gene matches. The CDR3 totals 15 residues. The sample comprised blood. The V call is TRBV29-1, the J call TRBJ1-2; 7 positions agree with TRBD1. The source is a human donor with a solid tumor. CDR3 in DNA: TGCAGCGCCCTAGACAGGGCAAGATGGAACTATGGCTACACCTTC. As protein: CSALDRARWNYGYTF.